This T cell receptor (beta chain) is from a study of response to subunit inactivated influenza vaccine. TCRdb analysed the RT-PCR reads with MiXCR anew, one entry per CDR3 protein. The sample holds about 570,000 distinct CDR3 sequences, approximately 10% seen once. There are many counts of this clonotype. This CDR3 comprises 16 residues. V lost 10 bases to trimming and J lost 0 bases, with 18 bases between them. CDR1 MNHEY and CDR2 SMNVEV come from the germline V gene (reference sequence). The data also belong to a second study, concerning T cells expressing NK-cell markers. As that study records: What made the TCR beta cDNA was 5'RACE template switching with UMIs. Investigators obtained TCR beta repertoires from sorted CD3+CD56+NKG2C+, CD3+CD56+NKG2C- and CD3+CD56-NKG2C+ T cells. Among the eight sequenced donors, seven tested HCMV-seropositive and one tested seronegative. Among CD8+ T cells from over 5 donors, dominant NKG2C+ clonotypes accounted for about 1.0-7.0%.

The material sequenced was PBMCs from blood, taken on the day of vaccination. The chain joins TRBV27 to TRBJ2-2; D possibly corresponds to TRBD2 (6 bases). The sequence was collected from a man aged 45 to 65 who received an inactivated influenza vaccine. The CDR3 spells CATQMRGGANTGELFF. The CDR3 nucleotides are TGTGCCACCCAAATGAGGGGCGGGGCGAACACCGGGGAGCTGTTTTTT.